This TCR beta chain was profiled in a study of blood T cell repertoires in COVID-19. About the study: Specimens from acute and convalescent COVID-19 originated in the United States, Italy and Spain. T cells, B-cell-depleted T cells, or PBMCs supplied cDNA or gDNA.

How the authors handled the data: Reference gene primer amplification yielded estimated nucleated cell counts. Profiling relied on immunoSEQ multiplex PCR, and the TCRdb table lists in-frame clones only, not all of them. D and trimming were read from the DNA, whereas the V and J calls and clone size are those reported in that table. The top ten clones hold under 12% of a sample with about 140,000 clones, roughly 90% of them seen once. The specimen was peripheral blood. The origin of this receptor is a man between 45 and 60 years old with active or convalescent COVID-19.

The chain's CDR3 is CASSARDSIYGYTF. The CDR3 region has the DNA TGTGCCAGCAGTGCCCGGGACTCTATTTATGGCTACACCTTC. This rearrangement joins TRBV2 to TRBJ1-2, with a weak D call TRBD1 (5 bases). The CDR3 loop spans 14 amino acids. The ends were cut back, 4 bases at V and 5 bases at J, with 14 bases in the middle. Germline CDR1 and CDR2: SNHLY and FYNNEI.